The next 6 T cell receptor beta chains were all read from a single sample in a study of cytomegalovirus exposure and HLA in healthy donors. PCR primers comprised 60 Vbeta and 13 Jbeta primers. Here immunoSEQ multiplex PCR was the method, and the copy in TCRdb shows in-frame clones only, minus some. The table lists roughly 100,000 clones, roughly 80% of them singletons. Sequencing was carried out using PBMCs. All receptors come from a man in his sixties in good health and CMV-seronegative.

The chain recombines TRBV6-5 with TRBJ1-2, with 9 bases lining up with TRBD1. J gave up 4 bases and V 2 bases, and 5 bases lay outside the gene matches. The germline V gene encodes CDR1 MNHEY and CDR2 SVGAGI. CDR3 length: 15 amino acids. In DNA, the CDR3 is TGTGCCAGCAGTTACGGGACAGGGATAAGCTATGGCTACACCTTC. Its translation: CASSYGTGISYGYTF.

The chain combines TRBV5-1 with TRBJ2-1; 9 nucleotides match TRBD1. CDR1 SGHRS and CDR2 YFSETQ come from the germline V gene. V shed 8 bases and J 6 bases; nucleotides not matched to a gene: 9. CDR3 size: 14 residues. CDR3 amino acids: CASRVGQGFNEQFF. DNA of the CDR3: TGCGCCAGTCGGGTAGGACAGGGGTTCAATGAGCAGTTCTTC.

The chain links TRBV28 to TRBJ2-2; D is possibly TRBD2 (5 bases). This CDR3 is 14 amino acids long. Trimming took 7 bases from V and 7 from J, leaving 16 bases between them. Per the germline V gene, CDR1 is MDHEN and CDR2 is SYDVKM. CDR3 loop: CASTLLTRDGELFF. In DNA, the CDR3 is TGTGCCAGCACCCTCCTGACTCGGGACGGGGAGCTGTTTTTT.

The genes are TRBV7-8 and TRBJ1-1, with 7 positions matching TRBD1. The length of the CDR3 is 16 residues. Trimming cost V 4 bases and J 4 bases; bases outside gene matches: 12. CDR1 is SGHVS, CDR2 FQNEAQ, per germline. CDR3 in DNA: TGTGCCAGCAGCTCACGTAGGGGGCTGGGGAGCACTGAAGCTTTCTTT. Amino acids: CASSSRRGLGSTEAFF.

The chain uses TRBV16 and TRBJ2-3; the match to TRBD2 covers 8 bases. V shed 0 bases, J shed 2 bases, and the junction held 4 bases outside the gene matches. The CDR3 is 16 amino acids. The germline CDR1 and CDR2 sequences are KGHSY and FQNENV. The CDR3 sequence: CASSQSHGGDTDTQYF. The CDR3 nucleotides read TGTGCCAGCAGCCAATCGCACGGGGGGGACACAGATACGCAGTATTTT.

The CDR3 protein is CASSVDLGGSNSPLHF. The CDR3 nucleotides are TGTGCCAGCAGCGTAGATTTGGGGGGGAGTAATTCACCCCTCCACTTT. The gene calls are TRBV9 and TRBJ1-6; perhaps TRBD1 as D (5 bases). This CDR3 is 16 amino acids long. Germline V gene sequence: CDR1 SGDLS, CDR2 YYNGEE. Trimming took off 0 bases at V and 6 bases at J, with 13 bases between the two ends.